A selection of T cell receptor beta chains follows, all from one sample in a study of tumor and adjacent non-tumor tissue in lung cancer. TCRdb recomputed calls from the multiplex PCR reads with MiXCR, one row per CDR3 protein. The table shows 44,000 or so distinct CDR3 sequences, with roughly two thirds occurring only once. Sequenced sample: distant non-tumor lung tissue. Receptor source: a woman between 40 and 50 years old with non-small cell lung cancer. CDR3s include the opening cysteine and the closing phenylalanine or tryptophan. Each record gives: V gene, J gene, clone size, D gene, CDR3 DNA, CDR3 protein. A D gene is named only where the DNA matches it firmly. Not every row has a clone size; where given, it reads once, few, many or a size class.

>TRBV6-5|TRBJ1-1|NA|NA
TGTGTCAGCAGCAACCTGGGACTGGACACTGAAGCTTTCTTT
CVSSNLGLDTEAFF
>TRBV29-1|TRBJ1-2|NA|TRBD1
TGCAGCGTTATGGGACAGGGGGCGCCTGGCTACACCTTC
CSVMGQGAPGYTF
>TRBV30|TRBJ2-1|NA|TRBD2
TGTGCCCGGAGCTATGGACTAGCGGGAGGGCTTGCTGAGCAGTTCTTC
CARSYGLAGGLAEQFF
>TRBV4-1|TRBJ2-7|NA|TRBD2
TGCGCCAGCAGCCAAGCTGGGGGGAGGGCCGAGCATTACTTC
CASSQAGGRAEHYF
>TRBV30|TRBJ2-7|NA|NA
TGTGCCTGGAGTGCGGTTCGGATCTTCGAGGAGTACTTC
CAWSAVRIFEEYF
>TRBV6-2/TRBV6-3|TRBJ2-1|few|NA
TGTGCCAGCAGTGTGGATCTATGGGGCTCCTACAATGAGCAGTTCTTC
CASSVDLWGSYNEQFF
>TRBV5-4|TRBJ2-7|many|TRBD2
TGTGCCAGCAGCTTGGACCCGCGGGGGTTAGAGCAGTACTTC
CASSLDPRGLEQYF
>TRBV20-1|TRBJ2-7|many|TRBD2
TGCAGTGCTAGAGATGCATGGACTAGCGGGAACTACGAGCAGTACTTC
CSARDAWTSGNYEQYF
>TRBV30|TRBJ2-6|once|TRBD2
TGTGCCTGGAGTCGCGGGGGATCTGGGGCCAACGTCCCGACTTTC
CAWSRGGSGANVPTF
>TRBV20-1|TRBJ1-4|many|NA
TGCAGTGCTAGTCTGAACCGGAGGGAAAAACTGTTTTTT
CSASLNRREKLFF
>TRBV30|TRBJ1-5|NA|NA
TGTGCCTGGAGTGGCGGGGCAGGGGCGTGGGATCTGCCCCAACATTTT
CAWSGGAGAWDLPQHF
>TRBV29-1|TRBJ2-7|NA|NA
TGCAGCGTTGAACTTTACCCCGGGACAAGCCAGCGGTACTTC
CSVELYPGTSQRYF
>TRBV24-1|TRBJ2-2|NA|TRBD1
TGTGCCACCAGTGAGTCCTGGGACAGCGGGGAGCTGTTTTTT
CATSESWDSGELFF
>TRBV5-6|TRBJ2-3|NA|NA
TGTGCCAGCAGCATGGGACAAATTAGCACAGATACGCAGTATTTT
CASSMGQISTDTQYF
>TRBV6-5|TRBJ2-2|NA|NA
TGTGCCAGCAGTTACACGACAGCCGGGGAGCTGCTTTTT
CASSYTTAGELLF
>TRBV10-3|TRBJ2-3|NA|TRBD1
TGTGCCATCAATGCGGGACAGGGGATAGATACGCAGTATTTT
CAINAGQGIDTQYF
>TRBV20-1|TRBJ2-7|NA|NA
TGCAGTGATCCTGCAGAGGGCCTCTACGAGCAGTACTTC
CSDPAEGLYEQYF
>TRBV6-5|TRBJ1-2|NA|NA
TGTGCCAGCAGCGATAAGCGGAGGAGATATGGCTACACCTTC
CASSDKRRRYGYTF
>TRBV4-1|TRBJ1-1|many|NA
TGCGCCAGCACCGGTCGCCTTGAAGCTTTCTTT
CASTGRLEAFF
>TRBV28|TRBJ2-7|many|TRBD2
TGTGCCAGCAAGGGACTAGCGGGACTCGAGCAGTACTTC
CASKGLAGLEQYF
>TRBV6-1|TRBJ2-2|many|NA
TGTGCCAGCATTGGTGTACAGGGATACACCGGGGAGCTGTTTTTT
CASIGVQGYTGELFF
>TRBV5-8|TRBJ1-4|many|NA
TGTGCCAGCAGCCACCAGCCTAATGAAAAACTGTTTTTT
CASSHQPNEKLFF
>TRBV24-1|TRBJ2-1|NA|NA
TGTGCCACCAGTGATTTGTTCGGGGCCAACAATGAGCAGTTCTTC
CATSDLFGANNEQFF
>TRBV6-5|TRBJ2-7|many|NA
TGTGCCAGCAGTTACTCAACGGTCGGGAGCTACGAGCAGTACTTC
CASSYSTVGSYEQYF
>TRBV5-1|TRBJ2-1|NA|TRBD2
TGCGACAGCAGCTTTGCCCCCTCCGGGACTAGCAGCAATGAGCAGTTCTTC
CDSSFAPSGTSSNEQFF
>TRBV30|TRBJ2-3|NA|NA
TGTGCCTGGAGTGTTGGGGGGGCGCAAGGAGATATGCAGTATTTT
CAWSVGGAQGDMQYF
>TRBV12-3/TRBV12-4|TRBJ1-5|NA|NA
TGTGCCAGCAGTTCGCTCGGGAGAGCCGGGAGCAATTATCCCCAGCATTTT
CASSSLGRAGSNYPQHF
>TRBV11-2|TRBJ1-3|medium-sized|NA
TGTGCCAGCAGCGCATCGCAGGCATTAAACACCATATATTTT
CASSASQALNTIYF
>TRBV5-4|TRBJ2-3|many|TRBD2
TGTGCCAGCAGCTGGGGAGCGGGGGGGCGGACAGATACGCAGTATTTT
CASSWGAGGRTDTQYF